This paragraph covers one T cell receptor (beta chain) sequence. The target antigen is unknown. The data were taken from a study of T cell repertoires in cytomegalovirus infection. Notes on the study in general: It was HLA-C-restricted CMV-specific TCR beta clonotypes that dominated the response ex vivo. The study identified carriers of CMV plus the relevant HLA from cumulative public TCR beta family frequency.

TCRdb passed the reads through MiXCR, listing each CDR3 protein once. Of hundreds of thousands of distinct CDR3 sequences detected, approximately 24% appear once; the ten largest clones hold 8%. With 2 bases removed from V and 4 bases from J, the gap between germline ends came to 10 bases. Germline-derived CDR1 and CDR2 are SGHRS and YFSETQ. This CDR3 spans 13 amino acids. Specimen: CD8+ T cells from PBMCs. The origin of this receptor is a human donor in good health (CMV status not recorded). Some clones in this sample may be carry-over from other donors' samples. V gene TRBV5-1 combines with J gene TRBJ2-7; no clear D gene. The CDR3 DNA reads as TGCGCCAGCAGCTTCACGTTGTCTTACGAGCAGTACTTC. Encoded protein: CASSFTLSYEQYF.